This T cell receptor (beta chain) was obtained from a study of spatial heterogeneity in lung cancer. Whole-study context: The count of detected beta-chain sequences consistently exceeded that of alpha-chain sequences. TCR and UMI combinations that were unique each appeared, on average, more than ten times in raw reads. TCR transcript counts in tumor regions correlated strongly with a T cell module score from matched bulk RNA-seq. General study points: Tumors with more nonsynonymous mutations had more expanded intratumoral alpha and beta TCRs.

The table lists this clonotype with many counts. Its antigen is undetermined. Time point given: sample taken at primary tumor resection. The CDR3 totals 13 residues. V lost 4 bases and J lost 6, with 12 bases in between. Germline V CDR1 and CDR2: KGHSH, LQKENI. TCR cDNA molecules each had a unique molecular identifier. One entry per CDR3 protein, called by TCRdb with MiXCR from the 5' RACE reads. Here the sample spans 12,000 to 15,000 distinct CDR3 sequences, 4.7% being singletons. The specimen was lung tumor tissue, collected at surgery. The source of this sequence is a female donor with early-stage non-small cell lung cancer. The chain is built from TRBV18 and TRBJ1-1; D gene ambiguous. The DNA of the CDR3 is TGTGCCAGCTCACAGACACTTGGCGCTGAAGCTTTCTTT. Translating gives CASSQTLGAEAFF.